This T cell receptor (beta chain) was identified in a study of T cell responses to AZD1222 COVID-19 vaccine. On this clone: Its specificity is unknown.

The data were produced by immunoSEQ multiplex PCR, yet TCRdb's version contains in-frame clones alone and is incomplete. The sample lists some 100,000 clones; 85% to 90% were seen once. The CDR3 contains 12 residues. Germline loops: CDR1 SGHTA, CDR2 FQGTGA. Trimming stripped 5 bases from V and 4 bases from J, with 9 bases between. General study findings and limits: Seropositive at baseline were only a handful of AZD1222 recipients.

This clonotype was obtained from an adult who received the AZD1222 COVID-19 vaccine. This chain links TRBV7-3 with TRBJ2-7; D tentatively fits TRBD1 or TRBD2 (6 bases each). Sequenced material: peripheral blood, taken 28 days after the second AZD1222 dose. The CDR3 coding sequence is TGTGCCAGCAGCCGGAGGGGGTACGAGCAGTACTTC. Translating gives CASSRRGYEQYF.